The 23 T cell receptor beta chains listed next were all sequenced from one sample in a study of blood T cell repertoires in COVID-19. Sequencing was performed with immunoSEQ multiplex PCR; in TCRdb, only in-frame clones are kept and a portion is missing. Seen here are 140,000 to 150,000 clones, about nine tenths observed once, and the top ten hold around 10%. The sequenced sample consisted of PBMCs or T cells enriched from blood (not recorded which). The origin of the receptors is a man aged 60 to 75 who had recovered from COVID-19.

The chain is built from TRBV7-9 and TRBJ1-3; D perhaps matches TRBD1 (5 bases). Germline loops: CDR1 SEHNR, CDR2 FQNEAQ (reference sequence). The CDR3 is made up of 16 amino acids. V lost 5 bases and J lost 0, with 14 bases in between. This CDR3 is CASSHGTPASGNTIYF. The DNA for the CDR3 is TGTGCCAGCAGCCACGGGACTCCGGCCTCTGGAAACACCATATATTTT. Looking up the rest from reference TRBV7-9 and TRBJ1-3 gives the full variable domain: DTGVSQNPRHKITKRGQNVTFRCDPISEHNRLYWYRQTLGQGPEFLTYFQNEAQLEKSRLLSDRFSAERPKGSFSTLEIQRTEQGDSAMYLCASSHGTPASGNTIYFGEGSWLTVV.

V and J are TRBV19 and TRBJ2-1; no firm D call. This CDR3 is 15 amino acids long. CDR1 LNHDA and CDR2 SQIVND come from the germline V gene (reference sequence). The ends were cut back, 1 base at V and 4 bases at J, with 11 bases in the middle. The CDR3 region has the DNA TGTGCCAGTAGTATAGCGTCTACCCTTTACAATGAGCAGTTCTTC. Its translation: CASSIASTLYNEQFF.

CDR3 DNA: TGTGCCAGCAGCTTTCCAGGGGCGAACACCGGGGAGCTGTTTTTT. Its protein product is CASSFPGANTGELFF. The J gene is TRBJ2-2, the V gene TRBV7-9, with D possibly being TRBD1 (6 bases). CDR3 length equals 15 residues. The germline V gene has CDR1 SEHNR and CDR2 FQNEAQ (reference sequence). Trimming took off 3 bases at V and 0 bases at J, with 8 bases between the two ends. Full variable domain (rest looked up from reference TRBV7-9 and TRBJ2-2): DTGVSQNPRHKITKRGQNVTFRCDPISEHNRLYWYRQTLGQGPEFLTYFQNEAQLEKSRLLSDRFSAERPKGSFSTLEIQRTEQGDSAMYLCASSFPGANTGELFFGEGSRLTVL.

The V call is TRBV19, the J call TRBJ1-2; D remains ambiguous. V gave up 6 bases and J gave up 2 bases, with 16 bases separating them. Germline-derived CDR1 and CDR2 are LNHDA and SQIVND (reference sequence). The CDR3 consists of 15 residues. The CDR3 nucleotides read TGTGCCAGTAGCCTCACGCCAGATGAAAACTATGGCTACACCTTC. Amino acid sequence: CASSLTPDENYGYTF.

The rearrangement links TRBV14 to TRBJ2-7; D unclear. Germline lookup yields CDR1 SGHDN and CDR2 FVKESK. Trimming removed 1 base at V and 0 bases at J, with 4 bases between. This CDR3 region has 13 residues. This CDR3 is CASSQGSSYEQYF. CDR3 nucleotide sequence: TGTGCCAGCAGCCAAGGGAGCTCCTACGAGCAGTACTTC.

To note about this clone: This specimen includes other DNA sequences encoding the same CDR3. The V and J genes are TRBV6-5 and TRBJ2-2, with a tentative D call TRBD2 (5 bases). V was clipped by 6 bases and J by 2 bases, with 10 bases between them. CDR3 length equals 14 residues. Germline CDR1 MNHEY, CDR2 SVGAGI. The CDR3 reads CASRRTGNTGELFF. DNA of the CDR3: TGTGCCAGCAGACGGACTGGTAACACCGGGGAGCTGTTTTTT.

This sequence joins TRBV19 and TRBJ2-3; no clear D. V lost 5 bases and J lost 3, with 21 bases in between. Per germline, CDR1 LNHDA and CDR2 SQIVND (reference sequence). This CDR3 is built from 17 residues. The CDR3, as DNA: TGTGCCAGTAGTTTGGCGGTACTCCGCGCGAGGACAGATACGCAGTATTTT. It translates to CASSLAVLRARTDTQYF.

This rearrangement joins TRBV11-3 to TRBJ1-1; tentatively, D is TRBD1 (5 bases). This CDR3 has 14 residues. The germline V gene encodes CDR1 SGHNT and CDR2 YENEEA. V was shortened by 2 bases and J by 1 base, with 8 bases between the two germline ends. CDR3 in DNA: TGTGCCAGCAGCTTAAGCCAGGGGAACACTGAAGCTTTCTTT. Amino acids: CASSLSQGNTEAFF.

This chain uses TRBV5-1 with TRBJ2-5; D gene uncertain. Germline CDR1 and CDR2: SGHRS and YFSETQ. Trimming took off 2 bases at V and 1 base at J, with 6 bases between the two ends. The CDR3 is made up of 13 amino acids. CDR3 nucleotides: TGCGCCAGCAGCTTATTCTCCCAAGAGACCCAGTACTTC. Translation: CASSLFSQETQYF. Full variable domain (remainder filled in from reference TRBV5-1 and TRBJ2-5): KAGVTQTPRYLIKTRGQQVTLSCSPISGHRSVSWYQQTPGQGLQFLFEYFSETQRNKGNFPGRFSGRQFSNSRSEMNVSTLELGDSALYLCASSLFSQETQYFGPGTRLLVL.

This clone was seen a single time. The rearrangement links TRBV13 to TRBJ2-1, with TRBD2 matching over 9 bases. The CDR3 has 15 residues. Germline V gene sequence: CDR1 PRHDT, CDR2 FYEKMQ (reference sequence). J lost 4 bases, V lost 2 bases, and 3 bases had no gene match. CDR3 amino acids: CASSLRLAGYNEQFF. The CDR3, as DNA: TGTGCCAGCAGCTTAAGGCTAGCGGGGTACAATGAGCAGTTCTTC. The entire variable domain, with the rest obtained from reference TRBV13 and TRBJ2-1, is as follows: AAGVIQSPRHLIKEKRETATLKCYPIPRHDTVYWYQQGPGQDPQFLISFYEKMQSDKGSIPDRFSAQQFSDYHSELNMSSLELGDSALYFCASSLRLAGYNEQFFGPGTRLTVL.

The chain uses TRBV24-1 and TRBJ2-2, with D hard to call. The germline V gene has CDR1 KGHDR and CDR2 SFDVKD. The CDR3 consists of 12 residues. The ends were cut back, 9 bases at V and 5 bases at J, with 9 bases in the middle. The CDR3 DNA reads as TGTGCCACCTCTATAGTAACCGGGGAGCTGTTTTTT. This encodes CATSIVTGELFF.

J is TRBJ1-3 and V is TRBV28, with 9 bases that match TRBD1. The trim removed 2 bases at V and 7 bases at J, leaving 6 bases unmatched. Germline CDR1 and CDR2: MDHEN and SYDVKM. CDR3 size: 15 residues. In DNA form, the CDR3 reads TGTGCCAGCAGTTTAACGGACAGGGGTAGGAACACCATATATTTT. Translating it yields CASSLTDRGRNTIYF.

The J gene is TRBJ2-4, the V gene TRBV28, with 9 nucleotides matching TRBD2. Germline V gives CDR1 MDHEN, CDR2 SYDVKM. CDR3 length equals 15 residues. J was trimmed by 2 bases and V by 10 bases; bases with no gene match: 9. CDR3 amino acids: CATGARGGPKNIQYF. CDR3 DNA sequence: TGTGCCACCGGAGCGCGGGGGGGCCCCAAAAACATTCAGTACTTC.

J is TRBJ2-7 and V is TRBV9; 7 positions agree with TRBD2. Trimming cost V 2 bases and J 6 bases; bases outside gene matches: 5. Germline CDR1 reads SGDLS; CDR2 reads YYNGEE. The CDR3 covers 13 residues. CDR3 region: CASSVGGRGEQYF. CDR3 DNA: TGTGCCAGCAGCGTGGGCGGGAGAGGCGAGCAGTACTTC.

The CDR3 protein is CSAQGTDTQYF. CDR3 nucleotide sequence: TGCAGTGCCCAGGGAACAGATACGCAGTATTTT. The V call is TRBV20-1, the J call TRBJ2-3; tentatively, D is TRBD1 (5 bases). The CDR3 is 11 amino acids. Germline CDR1 DFQATT, CDR2 SNEGSKA (reference sequence). With 6 bases removed from V and 3 bases from J, the gap between germline ends came to 7 bases.

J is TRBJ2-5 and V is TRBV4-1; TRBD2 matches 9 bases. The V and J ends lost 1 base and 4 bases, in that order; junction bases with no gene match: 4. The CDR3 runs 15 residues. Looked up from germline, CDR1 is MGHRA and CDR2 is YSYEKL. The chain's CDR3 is CASSQGILAGETQYF. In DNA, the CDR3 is TGCGCCAGCAGCCAAGGAATACTAGCGGGAGAGACCCAGTACTTC.

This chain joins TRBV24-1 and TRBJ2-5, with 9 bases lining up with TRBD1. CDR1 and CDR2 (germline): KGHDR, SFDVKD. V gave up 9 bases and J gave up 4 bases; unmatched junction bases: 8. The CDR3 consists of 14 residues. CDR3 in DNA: TGTGCCACCCAGGGGACAGGGCAGGGAGAGACCCAGTACTTC. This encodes CATQGTGQGETQYF.

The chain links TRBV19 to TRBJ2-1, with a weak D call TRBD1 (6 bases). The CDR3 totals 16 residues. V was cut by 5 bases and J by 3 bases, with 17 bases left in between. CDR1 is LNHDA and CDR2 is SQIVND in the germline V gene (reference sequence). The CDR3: CASSEQGLGYYNEQFF. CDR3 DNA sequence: TGTGCCAGTAGTGAACAGGGTTTAGGATACTACAATGAGCAGTTCTTC.

CDR3 sequence: CASSPAGSNQPQHF. CDR3 sequence (DNA): TGTGCCAGCAGCCCGGCAGGTAGCAATCAGCCCCAGCATTTT. The chain employs TRBV27 and TRBJ1-5, with D unresolved. The germline V gene encodes CDR1 MNHEY and CDR2 SMNVEV (reference sequence). This CDR3 is 14 amino acids long. Trimming pared 6 bases from V and 0 bases from J, leaving 9 bases between.

In DNA, the CDR3 is TGTGCCAGCAGACCCGGGACTACCTCTACCGAGCAGTACTTC. Its translation is CASRPGTTSTEQYF. The V and J genes are TRBV6-1 and TRBJ2-7, with TRBD2 matching 7 bases. V lost 6 bases, J lost 6 bases, and 11 bases stayed unmatched. Germline CDR1 is MNHNS and CDR2 is SASEGT. CDR3 size: 14 residues.

The chain's CDR3 is CASTGQGGHNEQFF. CDR3 DNA sequence: TGTGCCAGCACCGGACAGGGGGGCCACAATGAGCAGTTCTTC. V and J are TRBV28 and TRBJ2-1; the match to TRBD1 covers 10 bases. This CDR3 region has 14 residues. In germline, CDR1 is MDHEN, CDR2 SYDVKM. The junction had 5 bases not matched to a gene; V was cut back by 7 bases and J by 5 bases.

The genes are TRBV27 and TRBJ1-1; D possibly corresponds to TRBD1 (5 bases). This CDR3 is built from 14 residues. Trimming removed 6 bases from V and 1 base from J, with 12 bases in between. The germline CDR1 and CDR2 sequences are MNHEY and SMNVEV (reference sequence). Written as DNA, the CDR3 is TGTGCCAGCAGGCTTGGACACCCGAACACTGAAGCTTTCTTT. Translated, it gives CASRLGHPNTEAFF.

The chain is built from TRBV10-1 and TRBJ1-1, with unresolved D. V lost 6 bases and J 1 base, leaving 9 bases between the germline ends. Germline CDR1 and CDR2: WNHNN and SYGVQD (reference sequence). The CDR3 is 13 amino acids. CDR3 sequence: CASRQSGNTEAFF. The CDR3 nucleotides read TGCGCCAGCAGGCAATCAGGGAACACTGAAGCTTTCTTT.